The T cell receptor (beta chain) under discussion was sequenced for a study of OX40 agonist ivuxolimab in advanced cancers. For the wider study: The costimulatory receptor OX40 (CD134) was targeted by ivuxolimab, a fully human IgG2 agonistic monoclonal antibody. In the dose-escalation cohort, more than 80% of patients were male, and the mean age was 60 years with a range of roughly 20 to 79. Prior anti-PD-1, anti-PD-L1 or anti-CTLA-4 therapy was permitted, and 40% to 50% of dose-escalation patients had received checkpoint inhibitors. Partial responses occurred in three dose-escalation patients: two with cutaneous melanoma and one with hepatocellular carcinoma. Intravenous ivuxolimab was administered to patients every 2 weeks at six dose levels: 0.01, 0.1, 0.3, 1.5, 3 and 10 mg/kg. Among the approximately 50 dose-escalation patients, around 19 had hepatocellular carcinoma, around 15 melanoma, 9 renal cell carcinoma and 9 head and neck cancer. Peripheral TCRbeta sequencing aimed to test whether ivuxolimab altered TCR sequence diversity and caused clonal T-cell expansion. The paper reports the monotherapy dose-escalation portion (N = 52 patients) of the phase I ivuxolimab trial. What the work shows at the level of the full study, not this receptor alone: At doses of 0.1 to 3.0 mg/kg, clonal expansion of both CD4+ and CD8+ T cells in blood was seen between baseline and week 6. In partial responders in the 0.1-3.0 mg/kg groups, normalized peripheral clonal expansion was found to be among the lowest, especially among CD8+ T cells. After ivuxolimab, CD8+ T cells had more expanded clones than CD4+ T cells on average. Low levels of normalized T-cell clonal expansion were also shown by some nonresponding patients. The antigen specificity of the clonally expanded peripheral T cells was not determined.

CDR1 and CDR2 are drawn from the germline V gene (reference sequence): LNHDA, SQIVND. The CDR3 holds 13 amino acids from the cysteine to the phenylalanine. The sequence is cut down to CDR3 DNA, 39 bases in frame from base 1. The junction shows trimming of 2 bases on V and 4 bases on J, plus 6 bases between the germline ends. Genomic DNA was extracted from sorted cells for sequencing of the TCRbeta CDR3 region. TCRbeta CDR3 regions were sequenced using the immunoSEQ Assay. In its TCRdb copy, this immuneACCESS table keeps in-frame sequences only and misses some clones. Where compared with another copy, unresolved V genes explain less than half of these, and the others have no known cause. This sample holds tens of thousands of clones; roughly 91% were observed only once. 0.38% of the sample lies in the top ten. Note on this clone: Its antigen remains unidentified. Per-nucleotide qualities are absent, and no much larger clonotype sits a single base away.

Patients with autoimmune disease history or receiving systemic immunosuppression were excluded from the trial. Peripheral blood for TCR sequencing was collected from all dose cohorts at baseline, on cycle 4 day 1, and on cycle 7 day 1. The samples were drawn from a first-in-human, open-label, multicenter phase I dose-escalation trial of ivuxolimab. Adults with locally advanced or metastatic melanoma, renal cell carcinoma, hepatocellular carcinoma or head and neck squamous cell carcinoma were enrolled in the trial. Before TCR sequencing, CD4+ T cells and CD8+ T cells from peripheral blood were sorted into separate populations.

This TCR was sampled from an adult with an advanced solid tumor such as melanoma, head and neck, liver or kidney cancer. The material was CD4+ or CD8+ T cells sorted from blood, obtained in a trial of the OX40 agonist ivuxolimab. The chain employs TRBV19 and TRBJ1-5; no confident D gene assignment can be made. At the DNA level, the sequence is TGTGCCAGTAGTATAAACGCTAATCAGCCCCAGCATTTT. This is translated as CASSINANQPQHF.